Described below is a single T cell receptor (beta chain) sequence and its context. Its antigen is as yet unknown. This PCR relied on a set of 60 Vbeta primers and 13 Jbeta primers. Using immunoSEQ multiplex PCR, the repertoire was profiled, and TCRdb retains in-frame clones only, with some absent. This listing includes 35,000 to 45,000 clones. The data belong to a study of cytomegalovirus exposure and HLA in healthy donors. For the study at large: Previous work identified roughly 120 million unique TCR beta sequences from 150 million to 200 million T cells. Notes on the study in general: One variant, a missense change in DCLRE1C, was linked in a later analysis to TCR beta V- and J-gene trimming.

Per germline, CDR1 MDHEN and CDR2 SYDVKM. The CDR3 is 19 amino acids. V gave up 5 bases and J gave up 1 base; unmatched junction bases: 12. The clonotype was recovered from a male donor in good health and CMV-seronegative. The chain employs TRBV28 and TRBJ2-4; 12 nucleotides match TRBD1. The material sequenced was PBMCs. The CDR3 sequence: CASSAAGGTGGAAKNIQYF. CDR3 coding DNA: TGTGCCAGCAGTGCCGCAGGAGGGACAGGGGGCGCTGCCAAAAACATTCAGTACTTC.